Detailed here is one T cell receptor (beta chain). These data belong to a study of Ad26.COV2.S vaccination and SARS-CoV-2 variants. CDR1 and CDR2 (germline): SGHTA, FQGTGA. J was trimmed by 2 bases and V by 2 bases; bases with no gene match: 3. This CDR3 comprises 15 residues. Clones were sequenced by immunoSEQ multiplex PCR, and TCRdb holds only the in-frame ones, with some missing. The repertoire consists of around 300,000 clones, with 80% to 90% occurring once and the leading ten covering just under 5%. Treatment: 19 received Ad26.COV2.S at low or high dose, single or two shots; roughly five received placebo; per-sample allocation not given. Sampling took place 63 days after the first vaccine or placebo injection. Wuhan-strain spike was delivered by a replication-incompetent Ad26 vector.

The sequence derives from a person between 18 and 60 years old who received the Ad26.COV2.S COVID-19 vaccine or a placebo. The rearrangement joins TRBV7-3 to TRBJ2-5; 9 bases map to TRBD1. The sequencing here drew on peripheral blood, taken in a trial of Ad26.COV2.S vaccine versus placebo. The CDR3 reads CASSLAGTGQETQYF. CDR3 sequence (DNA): TGTGCCAGCAGCTTAGCCGGGACAGGGCAAGAGACCCAGTACTTC.